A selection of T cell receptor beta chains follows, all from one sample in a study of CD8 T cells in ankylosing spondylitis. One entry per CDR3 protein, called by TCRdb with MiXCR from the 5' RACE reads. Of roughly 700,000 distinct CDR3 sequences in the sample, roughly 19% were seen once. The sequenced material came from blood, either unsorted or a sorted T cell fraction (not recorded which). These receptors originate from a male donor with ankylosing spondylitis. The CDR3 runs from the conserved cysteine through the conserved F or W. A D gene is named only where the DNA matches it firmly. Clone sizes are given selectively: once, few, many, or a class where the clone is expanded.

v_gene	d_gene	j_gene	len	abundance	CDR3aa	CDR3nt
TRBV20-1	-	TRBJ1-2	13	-	CSAREWGDYGYTF	TGCAGTGCTAGAGAGTGGGGGGACTATGGCTACACCTTC
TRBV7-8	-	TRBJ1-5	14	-	CASSSGRDWVAQHF	TGTGCCAGCAGCTCCGGACGGGATTGGGTAGCCCAGCATTTT
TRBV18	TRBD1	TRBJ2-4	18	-	CASSPDTGTGYAKNIQYF	TGTGCCAGCTCACCGGATACCGGGACAGGATACGCCAAAAACATTCAGTACTTC
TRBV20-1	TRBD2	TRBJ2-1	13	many	CSAPGLADNEQFF	TGCAGTGCCCCGGGACTAGCGGACAATGAGCAGTTCTTC
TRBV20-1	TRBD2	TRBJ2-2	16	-	CSARDNERGEAGELFF	TGCAGTGCTAGAGATAACGAGCGGGGGGAGGCCGGGGAGCTGTTTTTT
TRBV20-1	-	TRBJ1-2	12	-	CSASTASGGYTF	TGCAGTGCTAGCACAGCTTCGGGTGGCTACACCTTC
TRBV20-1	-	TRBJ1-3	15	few	CSARDKGLGGNTIYF	TGCAGTGCTAGAGATAAGGGGCTGGGTGGAAACACCATATATTTT
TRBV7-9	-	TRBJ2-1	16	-	CASSSPTGRGYNEQFF	TGTGCCAGCAGCTCCCCGACTGGGCGGGGATACAATGAGCAGTTCTTC
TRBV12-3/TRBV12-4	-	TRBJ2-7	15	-	CASSLGGVHSYEQYF	TGTGCCAGCAGTTTAGGGGGGGTCCACTCCTACGAGCAGTACTTC
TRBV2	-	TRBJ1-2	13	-	CASRYRKINGYTF	TGTGCCAGCAGGTATAGGAAGATCAATGGCTACACCTTC
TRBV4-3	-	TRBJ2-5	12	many	CASSQGRETQYF	TGCGCCAGCAGCCAGGGGCGAGAGACCCAGTACTTC
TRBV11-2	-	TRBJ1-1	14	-	CASRNLRGWPEAFF	TGTGCCAGCAGAAATCTAAGGGGTTGGCCTGAAGCTTTCTTT